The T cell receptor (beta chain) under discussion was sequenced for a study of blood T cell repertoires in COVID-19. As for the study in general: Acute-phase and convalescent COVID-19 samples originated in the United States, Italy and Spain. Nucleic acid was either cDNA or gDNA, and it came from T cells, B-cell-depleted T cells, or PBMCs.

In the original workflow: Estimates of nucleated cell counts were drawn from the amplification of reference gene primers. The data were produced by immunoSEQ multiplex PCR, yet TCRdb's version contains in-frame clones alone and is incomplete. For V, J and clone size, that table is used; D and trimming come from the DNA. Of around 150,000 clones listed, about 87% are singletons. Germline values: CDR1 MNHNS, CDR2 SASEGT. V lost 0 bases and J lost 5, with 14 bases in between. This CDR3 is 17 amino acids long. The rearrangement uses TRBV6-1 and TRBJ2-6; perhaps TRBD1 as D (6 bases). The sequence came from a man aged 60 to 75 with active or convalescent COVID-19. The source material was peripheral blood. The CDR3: CASSEALGGGRANVLTF. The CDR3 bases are TGTGCCAGCAGTGAAGCGCTAGGGGGTGGTCGGGCCAACGTCCTGACTTTC.